Presented here are 29 T cell receptor beta chains from one specimen sequenced in a study of blood T cell repertoires in COVID-19. Some clones are missing from TCRdb's copy, which holds only in-frame ones; the method was immunoSEQ multiplex PCR. The table includes approximately 150,000 clones, more than 80% detected once. The sequenced material came from peripheral blood. The origin of the receptors is a woman aged 60-75 years with COVID-19, enrolled during active disease.

The rearrangement uses TRBV5-4 and TRBJ2-7; the match to TRBD1 covers 8 bases. The germline V gene has CDR1 SGHNT and CDR2 YYREEE (reference sequence). J gave up 2 bases and V 4 bases, and 5 bases lay outside the gene matches. The CDR3 has 14 amino acids. CDR3 region: CASSPSRGPYEQYF. For the CDR3, the DNA is TGTGCCAGCAGCCCCTCCAGGGGGCCCTACGAGCAGTACTTC.

V is TRBV7-2 and J is TRBJ1-1; 11 bases map to TRBD1. V shed 11 bases and J 4 bases; nucleotides not matched to a gene: 12. The CDR3 contains 15 residues. Germline CDR1 is SGHTA and CDR2 is FQGNSA. In nucleotides, the CDR3 is TGTGCCGGTGGACAGGGGGCAGGGTACGGCACTGAAGCTTTCTTT. Amino acid sequence: CAGGQGAGYGTEAFF.

The V call is TRBV5-1, the J call TRBJ1-1; tentative D call: TRBD1 (6 bases). The CDR3 is made up of 15 amino acids. Germline CDR1 reads SGHRS; CDR2 reads YFSETQ. Deletions cut 1 base from V and 2 bases from J, with 12 bases between. Here the CDR3 reads CASSLRGQPNTEAFF. The CDR3 region has the DNA TGCGCCAGCAGCTTGCGAGGACAGCCAAACACTGAAGCTTTCTTT.

V gene TRBV4-3 combines with J gene TRBJ1-2; 7 nucleotides agree with TRBD1. There are 15 residues in the CDR3. The junction had 9 bases not matched to a gene; V was cut back by 4 bases and J by 4 bases. CDR1 and CDR2 from the germline V gene are LGHNA and YSLEER. DNA for the CDR3: TGCGCCAGCAGCCCGCGACAGGGTGGGTCCTATGGCTACACCTTC. Translated, it gives CASSPRQGGSYGYTF.

This sequence joins TRBV2 and TRBJ1-4; D not resolved. The CDR3 loop spans 14 amino acids. Germline CDR1 is SNHLY and CDR2 is FYNNEI. V gave up 3 bases and J gave up 7 bases, with 12 bases separating them. The chain's CDR3 is CASSDPGRSEKLFF. The CDR3 bases are TGTGCCAGCAGTGACCCCGGTCGGAGTGAAAAACTGTTTTTT.

The chain couples TRBV27 to TRBJ1-1, with D maybe TRBD1 (5 bases). The CDR3 runs to 15 residues. Trimming removed 2 bases from V and 0 bases from J, with 10 bases in between. Per the germline V gene, CDR1 is MNHEY and CDR2 is SMNVEV (reference sequence). CDR3 amino acids: CASSLGTMVNTEAFF. The CDR3 bases are TGTGCCAGCAGTTTAGGGACTATGGTGAACACTGAAGCTTTCTTT.

CDR3 DNA: TGTGCCAGCAGGAGAGTCGCGAACACTGAAGCTTTCTTT. Encoded protein: CASRRVANTEAFF. The V gene is TRBV27, the J gene TRBJ1-1; D unresolved. Germline values: CDR1 MNHEY, CDR2 SMNVEV (reference sequence). Trimming took off 6 bases at V and 1 base at J, with 9 bases between the two ends. There are 13 residues in the CDR3.

This chain uses TRBV14 with TRBJ2-1; 11 bases match TRBD2. Germline-derived CDR1 and CDR2 are SGHDN and FVKESK. The J segment lost 8 bases and the V segment lost 0 bases, leaving 12 bases of the junction unmatched. This CDR3 contains 18 residues. CDR3 region: CASSQDQGLAARRHEQFF. CDR3 sequence (DNA): TGTGCCAGCAGCCAAGATCAGGGACTAGCGGCCCGCCGCCATGAGCAGTTCTTC. The complete variable domain, with remaining parts taken from reference TRBV14 and TRBJ2-1, reads EAGVTQFPSHSVIEKGQTVTLRCDPISGHDNLYWYRRVMGKEIKFLLHFVKESKQDESGMPNNRFLAERTGGTYSTLKVQPAELEDSGVYFCASSQDQGLAARRHEQFFGPGTRLTVL.

V usage is TRBV4-2 and J usage is TRBJ1-5; 7 bases match TRBD1. Germline CDR1 LGHNA, CDR2 YNFKEQ. This CDR3 has 15 amino acids. Trimming cost V 2 bases and J 1 base; bases outside gene matches: 2. The CDR3: CASSQQGGSNQPQHF. Written as DNA, the CDR3 is TGTGCCAGCAGCCAACAGGGGGGAAGCAATCAGCCCCAGCATTTT.

This chain joins TRBV19 and TRBJ1-2; 7 nucleotides align to TRBD1. This CDR3 comprises 14 residues. The germline gives CDR1 LNHDA, CDR2 SQIVND (reference sequence). Trimming at V came to 3 bases and at J to 2 bases, leaving 3 bases not matched to a gene. CDR3 bases: TGTGCCAGTAGTATGACAGGGTCCAACTATGGCTACACCTTC. Protein sequence: CASSMTGSNYGYTF.

The rearrangement joins TRBV10-3 to TRBJ2-2, with 12 bases that match TRBD2. V was pared by 3 bases and J by 4 bases, with 12 bases of the junction left unmatched. The CDR3 is made up of 19 amino acids. Germline assignment: CDR1 ENHRY and CDR2 SYGVKD. The CDR3 protein is CAISDPGTSGRSSTGELFF. The DNA of the CDR3 is TGTGCCATCAGTGACCCCGGGACTAGCGGGCGTTCGAGCACCGGGGAGCTGTTTTTT.

The rearrangement links TRBV4-3 to TRBJ2-2; TRBD2 is a possible D gene (5 bases). V was trimmed by 0 bases and J by 1 base, leaving 9 bases between them. The length of the CDR3 is 16 residues. CDR1 LGHNA and CDR2 YSLEER come from the germline V gene. The DNA of the CDR3 is TGCGCCAGCAGCCAAGATTTCGGGAAGAACACCGGGGAGCTGTTTTTT. This gives the protein CASSQDFGKNTGELFF.

DNA for the CDR3: TGCGCCAGCAGCCCGAGCGAAAACTATGGCTACACCTTC. It encodes CASSPSENYGYTF. The chain has TRBV5-1 and TRBJ1-2; D gene ambiguous. This CDR3 has 13 residues. V was pared by 4 bases and J by 2 bases, with 9 bases between. CDR1 SGHRS and CDR2 YFSETQ come from the germline V gene.

The chain is built from TRBV7-9 and TRBJ1-2; D remains ambiguous. This CDR3 has 12 residues. V was cut by 4 bases and J by 4 bases, with 7 bases left in between. Germline V gene data show CDR1 as SEHNR and CDR2 as FQNEAQ (reference sequence). The DNA of the CDR3 is TGTGCCAGCAGCTCCCCGGGCTATGGCTACACCTTC. Amino acids: CASSSPGYGYTF. The full variable domain, in which reference TRBV7-9 and TRBJ1-2 provide the parts outside the CDR3, is DTGVSQNPRHKITKRGQNVTFRCDPISEHNRLYWYRQTLGQGPEFLTYFQNEAQLEKSRLLSDRFSAERPKGSFSTLEIQRTEQGDSAMYLCASSSPGYGYTFGSGTRLTVV.

J is TRBJ1-1 and V is TRBV5-5; the D gene is possibly TRBD1 (6 bases). The CDR3 covers 16 residues. CDR1 is SGHKS and CDR2 is YYEKEE in the germline V gene (reference sequence). Deletions cut 1 base from V and 1 base from J, with 14 bases between. The CDR3: CASSLTLDRRNTEAFF. CDR3 in DNA: TGTGCCAGCAGCTTGACCCTGGACAGACGGAACACTGAAGCTTTCTTT. The whole variable domain, filled in from reference TRBV5-5 and TRBJ1-1, reads DAGVTQSPTHLIKTRGQQVTLRCSPISGHKSVSWYQQVLGQGPQFIFQYYEKEERGRGNFPDRFSARQFPNYSSELNVNALLLGDSALYLCASSLTLDRRNTEAFFGQGTRLTVV.

The V call is TRBV11-2, the J call TRBJ1-3; D is possibly TRBD1 (5 bases). The germline V gene encodes CDR1 SGHAT and CDR2 FQNNGV. This CDR3 is built from 14 residues. The V gene lost 1 base and the J gene lost 7 bases, with 11 bases spanning the gap. The CDR3 here is CASSLVRGSNTIYF. The CDR3 DNA sequence: TGTGCCAGCAGCTTAGTACGGGGGTCGAACACCATATATTTT.

J is TRBJ1-6 and V is TRBV27, with TRBD1 matching over 7 bases. Germline assignment: CDR1 MNHEY and CDR2 SMNVEV (reference sequence). With 0 bases clipped from V and 9 bases from J, the junction kept 5 bases outside the gene matches. This CDR3 contains 15 residues. CDR3 protein: CASSLSEGAFSPLHF. Written as DNA, the CDR3 is TGTGCCAGCAGTTTATCTGAGGGGGCTTTTTCACCCCTCCACTTT.

Concerning this clone: The same CDR3 is also encoded by other DNA sequences in this sample. The chain joins TRBV12-3 or TRBV12-4 to TRBJ1-1, with D perhaps TRBD1 (5 bases). The V end lost 4 bases, the J end lost 8 bases, and 8 bases lay between the germline ends. This CDR3 has 11 amino acids. The CDR3 DNA sequence: TGTGCCAGCAGTTACGGGGGGGAAGCTTTCTTT. It yields the protein CASSYGGEAFF.

The genes are TRBV6-5 and TRBJ1-2; TRBD1 agrees at 11 bases. V was pared by 6 bases and J by 6 bases, with 9 bases of the junction left unmatched. Germline V gene data show CDR1 as MNHEY and CDR2 as SVGAGI. The CDR3 is made up of 15 amino acids. The CDR3 region is CASRVRTGGLDGYTF. The CDR3 DNA follows: TGTGCCAGCAGAGTGAGGACAGGGGGCTTGGATGGCTACACCTTC.

This clone is a singleton in its sample. The chain carries TRBV28 and TRBJ1-1; D possibly corresponds to TRBD1 (6 bases). Trimming took off 5 bases at V and 1 base at J, with 11 bases between the two ends. Germline V lookup: CDR1 MDHEN, CDR2 SYDVKM. CDR3 length: 14 amino acids. The CDR3 region has the DNA TGTGCCAGCAGTAGAGGGGGACAGAACACTGAAGCTTTCTTT. It translates to CASSRGGQNTEAFF.

This clone was observed a few times. The chain uses TRBV5-6 and TRBJ1-1; 7 nucleotides match TRBD1. Per the germline V gene, CDR1 is SGHDT and CDR2 is YYEEEE. The CDR3 runs to 15 residues. Unmatched junction bases numbered 6, after V lost 0 bases and J lost 4 bases. CDR3 sequence reads: CASSLDATGSTEAFF. The CDR3 DNA reads TGTGCCAGCAGCTTGGATGCGACAGGGTCCACTGAAGCTTTCTTT.

This clone was observed a single time. The rearrangement links TRBV29-1 to TRBJ2-5; D unresolved. V was clipped by 7 bases and J by 1 base, with 4 bases between them. The CDR3 contains 10 residues. Per germline, CDR1 SQVTM and CDR2 ANQGSEA. The CDR3 nucleotides are TGCAGCGGGGCCCAAGAGACCCAGTACTTC. Protein product: CSGAQETQYF.

This rearrangement joins TRBV29-1 to TRBJ1-2; 7 nucleotides agree with TRBD1. Germline CDR1 reads SQVTM; CDR2 reads ANQGSEA. The V segment lost 3 bases and the J segment 4 bases; nucleotides outside the gene matches: 5. The CDR3 extends over 13 amino acids. The CDR3 sequence: CSVEQGQTYGYTF. CDR3 nucleotides: TGCAGCGTTGAGCAGGGACAGACCTATGGCTACACCTTC. Full variable domain (missing parts from reference TRBV29-1 and TRBJ1-2): SAVISQKPSRDICQRGTSLTIQCQVDSQVTMMFWYRQQPGQSLTLIATANQGSEATYESGFVIDKFPISRPNLTFSTLTVSNMSPEDSSIYLCSVEQGQTYGYTFGSGTRLTVV.

The rearrangement uses TRBV6-5 and TRBJ2-5; 7 bases agree with TRBD1. The ends lost 5 bases at V and 1 base at J; junction bases unmatched: 4. CDR3 length equals 14 residues. Per germline, CDR1 MNHEY and CDR2 SVGAGI. Here the CDR3 reads CASSQGQLQETQYF. The DNA for the CDR3 is TGTGCCAGCAGTCAGGGACAGCTCCAAGAGACCCAGTACTTC.

The chain joins TRBV5-8 to TRBJ2-2, with TRBD2 matching 7 bases. V gave up 4 bases and J gave up 7 bases; unmatched junction bases: 16. CDR3 length: 17 residues. CDR1 and CDR2 from the germline V gene are SGHTS and YDEGEE. For the CDR3, the DNA is TGTGCCAGCAGCCCCTCGGGGCGGGGGATCGGTGGCGGGGAGCTGTTTTTT. It translates to CASSPSGRGIGGGELFF. Looking up the rest from reference TRBV5-8 and TRBJ2-2 gives the full variable domain: EAGVTQSPTHLIKTRGQQATLRCSPISGHTSVYWYQQALGLGLQFLLWYDEGEERNRGNFPPRFSGRQFPNYSSELNVNALELEDSALYLCASSPSGRGIGGGELFFGEGSRLTVL.

The chain joins TRBV7-3 to TRBJ2-2, with 11 positions matching TRBD1. This CDR3 is built from 16 residues. The germline V gene encodes CDR1 SGHTA and CDR2 FQGTGA. Trimming removed 5 bases from V and 6 bases from J; junction bases left unmatched: 8. CDR3 loop: CASSKTGQGGPGELFF. The CDR3 nucleotides are TGTGCCAGCAGCAAAACGGGACAGGGGGGTCCCGGGGAGCTGTTTTTT.

The chain uses TRBV5-1 and TRBJ1-3, with 8 nucleotides matching TRBD1. This CDR3 has 15 residues. The V segment lost 4 bases and the J segment 0 bases; nucleotides outside the gene matches: 3. Germline CDR1 is SGHRS and CDR2 is YFSETQ. Here the CDR3 reads CASSPRGPSGNTIYF. In DNA form, the CDR3 reads TGCGCCAGCAGCCCCAGGGGGCCCTCTGGAAACACCATATATTTT.

CDR3 in DNA: TGTGCCACCAGGGCGGGAATGGCTTCACCCCTCCACTTT. Translation: CATRAGMASPLHF. The rearrangement joins TRBV19 to TRBJ1-6; the D gene is possibly TRBD1 (5 bases). The V end was cut by 10 bases, the J end by 9 bases, with 16 bases between. Looked up from germline, CDR1 is LNHDA and CDR2 is SQIVND (reference sequence). The CDR3 runs to 13 residues.

V usage is TRBV3-1 (or the pseudogene TRBV3-2) and J usage is TRBJ1-6; 9 bases fit TRBD1. Germline assignment: CDR1 LGHDT and CDR2 YNNKEL (reference sequence). Trimming cost V 6 bases and J 9 bases; bases outside gene matches: 6. CDR3 size: 14 residues. CDR3: CASSRTGETSPLHF. The CDR3 DNA is TGTGCCAGCAGTAGGACAGGGGAAACTTCACCCCTCCACTTT.